This T cell receptor (beta chain) was sequenced during a study of OX40 agonist ivuxolimab in advanced cancers. Findings and caveats of the study: Low normalized T-cell clonal expansion was additionally recorded for some nonresponders. There were, on average, more expanded clones in CD8+ T cells than in CD4+.

This clone was recorded only once. Its antigen is currently unknown. Germline V gene lookup returns CDR1 SGHVS and CDR2 FNYEAQ. V dropped 5 bases and J dropped 3; count of bases not matched to a gene: 6. This CDR3 has 17 residues. Sequencing used immunoSEQ multiplex PCR; TCRdb keeps in-frame clones, though not all of them. The profile shows just under 80,000 clones, about nine tenths of them singletons. This sample comprised CD4+ or CD8+ T cells sorted from blood, obtained in a trial of the OX40 agonist ivuxolimab. This sequence originates from an adult with an advanced solid tumor such as melanoma, head and neck, liver or kidney cancer. V is TRBV7-6 and J is TRBJ2-1; 14 bases are shared with TRBD2. In DNA, the CDR3 is TGTGCCAGCAGCCACAGGACTAGCGGGAGGCACTACAATGAGCAGTTCTTC. This encodes CASSHRTSGRHYNEQFF. Using reference TRBV7-6 and TRBJ2-1 for the parts outside the CDR3, the full variable domain is GAGVSQSPRYKVTKRGQDVALRCDPISGHVSLYWYRQALGQGPEFLTYFNYEAQQDKSGLPNDRFSAERPEGSISTLTIQRTEQRDSAMYRCASSHRTSGRHYNEQFFGPGTRLTVL.